The clone carrying this T cell receptor (beta chain) was counted many times. The antigen remains unidentified. The CDR3 is 15 residues long. Germline V gives CDR1 DFQATT, CDR2 SNEGSKA (reference sequence). V dropped 4 bases and J dropped 7 bases, with 19 bases sitting between them. A library of TCRbeta sequences, prepared with unique molecular identifiers, was generated. TCRdb itself ran the PCR reads through MiXCR, one entry per CDR3 protein. This sample yields about 48,000 distinct CDR3 sequences, of which 5.5% to 7.5% are seen a single time; 30% belongs to the top ten. These data originate in a study of T-cell reconstitution after alpha-beta-depleted transplantation in children. The study, taken as a whole, reports: T cells produced anew were the main source of T-cell counts and diversity one year after transplant.

The clonotype was recovered from a female patient aged 2 to 10 who had a stem cell transplant for aplastic anemia, so the T cells may come from the graft donor. The genes are TRBV20-1 and TRBJ1-4; D gene ambiguous. The sample was PBMCs, mostly from graft donor cells, taken 60 days after TCRalphabeta/CD19-depleted stem cell transplant. This CDR3 is CSATPPGLQGEKLFF. CDR3 nucleotide sequence: TGCAGTGCTACCCCACCGGGGTTACAAGGTGAAAAACTGTTTTTT.